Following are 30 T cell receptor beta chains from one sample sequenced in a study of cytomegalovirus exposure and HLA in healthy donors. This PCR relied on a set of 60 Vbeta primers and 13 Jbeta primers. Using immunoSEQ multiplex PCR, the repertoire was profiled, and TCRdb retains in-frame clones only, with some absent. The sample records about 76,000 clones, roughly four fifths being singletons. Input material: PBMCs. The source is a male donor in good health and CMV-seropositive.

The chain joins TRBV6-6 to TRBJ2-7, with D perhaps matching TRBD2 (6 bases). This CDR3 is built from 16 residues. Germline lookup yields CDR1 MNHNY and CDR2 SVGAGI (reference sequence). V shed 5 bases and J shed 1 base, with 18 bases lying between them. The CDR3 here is CASSKPGLEKSYEQYF. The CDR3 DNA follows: TGTGCCAGCAGTAAGCCGGGACTCGAAAAGTCCTACGAGCAGTACTTC.

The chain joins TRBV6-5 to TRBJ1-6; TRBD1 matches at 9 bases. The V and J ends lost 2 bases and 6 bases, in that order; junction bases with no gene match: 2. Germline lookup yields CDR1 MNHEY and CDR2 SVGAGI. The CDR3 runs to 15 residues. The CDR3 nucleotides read TGTGCCAGCAGTTACGACAGGGGGGGTAATTCACCCCTCCACTTT. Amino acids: CASSYDRGGNSPLHF.

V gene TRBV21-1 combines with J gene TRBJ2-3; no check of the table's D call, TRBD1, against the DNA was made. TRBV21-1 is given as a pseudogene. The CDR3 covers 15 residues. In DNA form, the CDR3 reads TGTGCCAGCAGCTCCCTGGGACAGGTCACAGATACGCAGTATTTT. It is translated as CASSSLGQVTDTQYF.

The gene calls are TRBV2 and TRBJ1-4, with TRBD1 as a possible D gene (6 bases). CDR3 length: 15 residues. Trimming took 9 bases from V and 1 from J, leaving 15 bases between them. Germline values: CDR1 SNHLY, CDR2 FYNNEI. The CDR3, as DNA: TGTGCCAGTACCTCAACAGGGAAAACTAATGAAAAACTGTTTTTT. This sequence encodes CASTSTGKTNEKLFF. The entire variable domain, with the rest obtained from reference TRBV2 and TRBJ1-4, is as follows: EPEVTQTPSHQVTQMGQEVILRCVPISNHLYFYWYRQILGQKVEFLVSFYNNEISEKSEIFDDQFSVERPDGSNFTLKIRSTKLEDSAMYFCASTSTGKTNEKLFFGSGTQLSVL.

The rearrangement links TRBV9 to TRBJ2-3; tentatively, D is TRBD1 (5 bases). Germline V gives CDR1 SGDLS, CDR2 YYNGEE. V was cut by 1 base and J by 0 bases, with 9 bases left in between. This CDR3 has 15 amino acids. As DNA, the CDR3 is TGTGCCAGCAGCGTATGGGGCGGTAGCACAGATACGCAGTATTTT. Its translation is CASSVWGGSTDTQYF.

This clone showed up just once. The chain's CDR3 is CASSPLPGTGDAYEQYF. CDR3 nucleotides: TGTGCCAGCTCACCCCTTCCCGGGACAGGGGACGCCTACGAGCAGTACTTC. The J gene is TRBJ2-7, the V gene TRBV18; TRBD1 matches at 10 bases. The CDR3 has 17 residues. V was pared by 3 bases and J by 2 bases, with 10 bases of the junction left unmatched. The germline V gene has CDR1 KGHSH and CDR2 LQKENI.

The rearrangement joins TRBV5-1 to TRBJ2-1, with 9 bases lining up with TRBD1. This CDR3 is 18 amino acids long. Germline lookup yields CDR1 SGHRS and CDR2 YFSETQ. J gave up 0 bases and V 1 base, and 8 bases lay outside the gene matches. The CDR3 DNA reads TGCGCCAGCAGCTTGCAAAAAGGACAGGGGAGCTCCTACAATGAGCAGTTCTTC. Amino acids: CASSLQKGQGSSYNEQFF.

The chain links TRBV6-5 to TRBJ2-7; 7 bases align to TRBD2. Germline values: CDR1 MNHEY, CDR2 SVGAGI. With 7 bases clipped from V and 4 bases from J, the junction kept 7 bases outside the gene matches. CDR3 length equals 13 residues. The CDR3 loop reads CASTTPSGYEQYF. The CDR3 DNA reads TGTGCCAGCACAACTCCTAGCGGTTACGAGCAGTACTTC.

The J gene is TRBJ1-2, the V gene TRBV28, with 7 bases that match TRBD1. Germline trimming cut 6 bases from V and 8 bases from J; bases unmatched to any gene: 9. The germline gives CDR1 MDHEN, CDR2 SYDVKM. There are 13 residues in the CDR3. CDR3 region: CASSTGQWEGYTF. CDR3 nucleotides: TGTGCCAGCAGCACGGGACAGTGGGAGGGCTACACCTTC.

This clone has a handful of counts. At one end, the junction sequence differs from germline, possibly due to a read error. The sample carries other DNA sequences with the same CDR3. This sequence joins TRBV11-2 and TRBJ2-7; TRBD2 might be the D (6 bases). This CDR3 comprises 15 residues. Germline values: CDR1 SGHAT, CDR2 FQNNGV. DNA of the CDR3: TGCGCCAGCAGCCCCAATGAAATGGGGGGATACGAGCAGTACTTC. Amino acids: CASSPNEMGGYEQYF.

The CDR3 protein is CASSLSGRDTDTQYF. DNA of the CDR3: TGTGCCAGCAGCTTAAGCGGGAGGGACACAGATACGCAGTATTTT. This sequence joins TRBV7-8 and TRBJ2-3; 10 bases map to TRBD2. The junction had 1 base not matched to a gene; V was cut back by 2 bases and J by 2 bases. Per the germline V gene, CDR1 is SGHVS and CDR2 is FQNEAQ. The CDR3 sequence is 15 residues long.

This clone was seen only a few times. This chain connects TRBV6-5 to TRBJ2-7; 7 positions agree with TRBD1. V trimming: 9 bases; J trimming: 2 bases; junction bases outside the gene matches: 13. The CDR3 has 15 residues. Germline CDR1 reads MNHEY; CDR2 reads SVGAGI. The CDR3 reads CASVEAQTGTYEQYF. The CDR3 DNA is TGTGCCAGTGTGGAGGCCCAGACAGGGACCTACGAGCAGTACTTC.

This CDR3 reads CASTLSGGARETQYF. DNA for the CDR3: TGTGCCAGCACCCTTAGCGGGGGGGCTCGGGAGACCCAGTACTTC. V gene TRBV9 combines with J gene TRBJ2-5; TRBD2 matches at 11 bases. The germline CDR1 and CDR2 sequences are SGDLS and YYNGEE. The CDR3 extends over 15 amino acids. Losses at the gene ends were 6 bases for V and 5 bases for J; bases not matched to a gene: 9.

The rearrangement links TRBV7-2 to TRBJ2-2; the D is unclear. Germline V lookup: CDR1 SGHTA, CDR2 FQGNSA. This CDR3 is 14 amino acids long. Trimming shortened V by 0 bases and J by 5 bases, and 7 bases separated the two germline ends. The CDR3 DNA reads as TGTGCCAGCAGCTTAGCGACGGGTACCGGGGAGCTGTTTTTT. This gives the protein CASSLATGTGELFF.

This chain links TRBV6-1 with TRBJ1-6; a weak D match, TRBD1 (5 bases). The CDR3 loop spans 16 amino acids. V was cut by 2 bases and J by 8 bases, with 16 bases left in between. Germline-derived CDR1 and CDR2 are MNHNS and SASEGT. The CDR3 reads CASSEIRVRGYSPLHF. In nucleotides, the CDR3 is TGTGCCAGCAGTGAAATTAGGGTACGGGGGTATTCACCCCTCCACTTT.

CDR3 loop: CASSLASGSNTGELFF. As DNA, the CDR3 is TGTGCCAGCAGCTTAGCATCGGGATCGAACACCGGGGAGCTGTTTTTT. The rearrangement joins TRBV7-9 to TRBJ2-2; D perhaps matches TRBD2 (5 bases). The CDR3 has 16 amino acids. Trimming removed 0 bases at V and 0 bases at J, with 8 bases between. Germline V gives CDR1 SEHNR, CDR2 FQNEAQ (reference sequence).

The CDR3 sequence is CASSGTGTYGYTF. The CDR3 DNA reads as TGTGCCAGCAGCGGGACAGGGACCTATGGCTACACCTTC. The V gene is TRBV5-4, the J gene TRBJ1-2, with 9 bases lining up with TRBD1. In germline, CDR1 is SGHNT, CDR2 YYREEE (reference sequence). J lost 4 bases, V lost 4 bases, and 2 bases had no gene match. CDR3 length equals 13 residues.

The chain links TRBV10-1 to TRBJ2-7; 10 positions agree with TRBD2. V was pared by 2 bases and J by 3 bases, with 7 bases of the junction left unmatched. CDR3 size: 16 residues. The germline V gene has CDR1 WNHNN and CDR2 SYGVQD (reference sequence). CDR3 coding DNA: TGCGCCAGCAGTGAGGGGATAGCGGGAGGAATCTACGAGCAGTACTTC. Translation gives CASSEGIAGGIYEQYF.

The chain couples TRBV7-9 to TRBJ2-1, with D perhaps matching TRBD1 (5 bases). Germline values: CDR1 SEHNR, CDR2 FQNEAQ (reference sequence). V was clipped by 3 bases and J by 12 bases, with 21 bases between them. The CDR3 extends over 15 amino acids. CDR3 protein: CASSFGDSIMVGQFF. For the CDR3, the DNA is TGTGCCAGCAGCTTCGGTGACAGTATTATGGTGGGGCAGTTCTTC.

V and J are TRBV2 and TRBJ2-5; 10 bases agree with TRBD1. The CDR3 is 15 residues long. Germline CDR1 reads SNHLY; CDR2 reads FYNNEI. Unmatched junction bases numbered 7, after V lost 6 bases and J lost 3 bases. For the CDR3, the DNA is TGTGCCAGCAGAGGAGGACAGGGGGGAAAAGAGACCCAGTACTTC. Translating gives CASRGGQGGKETQYF. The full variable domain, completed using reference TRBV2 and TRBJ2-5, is EPEVTQTPSHQVTQMGQEVILRCVPISNHLYFYWYRQILGQKVEFLVSFYNNEISEKSEIFDDQFSVERPDGSNFTLKIRSTKLEDSAMYFCASRGGQGGKETQYFGPGTRLLVL.

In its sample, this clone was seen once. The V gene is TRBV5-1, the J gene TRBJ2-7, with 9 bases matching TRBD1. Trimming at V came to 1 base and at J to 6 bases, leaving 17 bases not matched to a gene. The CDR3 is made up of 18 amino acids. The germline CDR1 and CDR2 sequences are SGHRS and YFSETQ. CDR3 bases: TGCGCCAGCAGCTTGAGGCGTCCCTCCCCTACAGGGGGCCTCGAGCAGTACTTC. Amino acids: CASSLRRPSPTGGLEQYF.

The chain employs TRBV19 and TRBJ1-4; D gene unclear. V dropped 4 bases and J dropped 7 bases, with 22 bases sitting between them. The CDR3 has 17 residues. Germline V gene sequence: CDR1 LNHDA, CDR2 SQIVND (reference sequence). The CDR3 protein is CASSKPYSAERGEKLFF. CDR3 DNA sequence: TGTGCCAGTAGTAAACCGTACTCGGCCGAGCGGGGTGAAAAACTGTTTTTT. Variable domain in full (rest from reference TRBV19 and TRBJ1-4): DGGITQSPKYLFRKEGQNVTLSCEQNLNHDAMYWYRQDPGQGLRLIYYSQIVNDFQKGDIAEGYSVSREKKESFPLTVTSAQKNPTAFYLCASSKPYSAERGEKLFFGSGTQLSVL.

The CDR3 DNA follows: TGCACCAGCAGCGATGGGAGCGGGGGGAGCACCGGGGAGCTGTTTTTT. Encoded protein: CTSSDGSGGSTGELFF. V is TRBV1 and J is TRBJ2-2; TRBD2, as called in the table, went unchecked against the DNA. TRBV1 is noted as a pseudogene. The CDR3 covers 16 residues.

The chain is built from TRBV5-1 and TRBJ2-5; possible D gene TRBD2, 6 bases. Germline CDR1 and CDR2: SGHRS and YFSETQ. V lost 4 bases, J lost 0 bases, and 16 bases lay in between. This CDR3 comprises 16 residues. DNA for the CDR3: TGCGCCAGCAGCGGGGGGACTTCTTCTTACCAAGAGACCCAGTACTTC. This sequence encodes CASSGGTSSYQETQYF. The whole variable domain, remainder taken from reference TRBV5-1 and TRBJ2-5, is KAGVTQTPRYLIKTRGQQVTLSCSPISGHRSVSWYQQTPGQGLQFLFEYFSETQRNKGNFPGRFSGRQFSNSRSEMNVSTLELGDSALYLCASSGGTSSYQETQYFGPGTRLLVL.

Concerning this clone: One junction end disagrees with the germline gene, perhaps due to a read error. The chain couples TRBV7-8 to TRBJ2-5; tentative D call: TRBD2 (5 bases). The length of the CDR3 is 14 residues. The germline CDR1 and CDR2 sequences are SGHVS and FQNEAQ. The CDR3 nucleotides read TGTGCCAGCAGCTTATTTCCGGGGAAAGAGGCCCAGTACTTC. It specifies CASSLFPGKEAQYF.

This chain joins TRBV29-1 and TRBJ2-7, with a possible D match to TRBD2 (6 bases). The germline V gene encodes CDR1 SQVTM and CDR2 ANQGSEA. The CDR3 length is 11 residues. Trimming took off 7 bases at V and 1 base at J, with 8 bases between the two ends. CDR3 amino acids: CSAGGSYEQYF. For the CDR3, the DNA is TGCAGCGCCGGGGGTTCCTACGAGCAGTACTTC.

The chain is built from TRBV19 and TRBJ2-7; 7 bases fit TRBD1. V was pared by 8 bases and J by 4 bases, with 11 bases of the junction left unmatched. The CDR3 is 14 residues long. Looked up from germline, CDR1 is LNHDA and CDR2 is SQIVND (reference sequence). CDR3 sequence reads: CASPLNRGKYEQYF. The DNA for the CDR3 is TGTGCCAGTCCCCTGAACAGGGGTAAGTACGAGCAGTACTTC.

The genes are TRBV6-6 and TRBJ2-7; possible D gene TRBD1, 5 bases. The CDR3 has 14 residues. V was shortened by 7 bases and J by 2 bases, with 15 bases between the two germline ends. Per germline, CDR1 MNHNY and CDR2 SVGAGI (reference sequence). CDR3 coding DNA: TGTGCCAGCAAACAGGACCGCTTCGCCTACGAGCAGTACTTC. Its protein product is CASKQDRFAYEQYF.

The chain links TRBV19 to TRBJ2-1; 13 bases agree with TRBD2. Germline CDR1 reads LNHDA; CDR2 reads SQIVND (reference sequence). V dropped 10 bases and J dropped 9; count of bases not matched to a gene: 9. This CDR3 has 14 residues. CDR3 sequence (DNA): TGTGCCACGGAGACTAGCGGGAGGATCGGTGAGCAGTTCTTC. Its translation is CATETSGRIGEQFF.

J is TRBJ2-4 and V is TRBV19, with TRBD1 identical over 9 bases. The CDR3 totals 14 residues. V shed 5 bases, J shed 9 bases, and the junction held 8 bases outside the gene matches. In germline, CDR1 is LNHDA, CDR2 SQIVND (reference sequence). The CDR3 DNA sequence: TGTGCCAGTAGTCTGCGGACAGGGGTTGCCATTCAGTACTTC. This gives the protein CASSLRTGVAIQYF.